The next 28 T cell receptor beta chains were all read from a single sample in a study of glioma-infiltrating T cells after dendritic cell vaccination (dated by TCRdb to 2016 to 2018). Libraries were prepared through the immunoSEQ multiplex PCR assay. TCRdb carries this immuneACCESS record with in-frame sequences only. Its versions omit some clonotypes, under half of them owing to an unresolved V gene in the studies checked, with the rest unexplained. The sample yields roughly 68,000 clones; around four fifths were counted once. The top ten constitute 9.2% of the sample. The input for sequencing was blood, taken before dendritic cell vaccination. These receptors originate from a human donor with glioblastoma.

CDR3 sequence: CASSERRGGNQPQHF. DNA of the CDR3: TGTGCCAGCAGCGAACGTCGGGGTGGCAATCAGCCCCAGCATTTT. The chain recombines TRBV5-8 with TRBJ1-5; no clear D gene. The germline V and J ends were trimmed by 4 bases and 2 bases, with 13 bases remaining between them. Germline-derived CDR1 and CDR2 are SGHTS and YDEGEE. The CDR3 has 15 residues.

V and J are TRBV29-1 and TRBJ2-7; the D gene is possibly TRBD2 (6 bases). The CDR3 length is 11 residues. V was pared by 4 bases and J by 8 bases, with 12 bases between. CDR1 is SQVTM and CDR2 is ANQGSEA in the germline V gene. The CDR3 loop is CSVAVEGKQYF. CDR3 nucleotide sequence: TGCAGCGTTGCGGTGGAGGGGAAGCAGTACTTC.

The gene calls are TRBV11-2 and TRBJ1-4; D is unresolved. The CDR3 extends over 12 amino acids. Germline loops: CDR1 SGHAT, CDR2 FQNNGV. Deletions cut 0 bases from V and 7 bases from J, with 3 bases between. CDR3 protein: CASSLDIEKLFF. The CDR3 DNA is TGTGCCAGCAGCTTAGATATTGAAAAACTGTTTTTT.

With respect to this clone: Other DNA sequences in the sample encode the same CDR3. V is TRBV4-2 and J is TRBJ2-3; the match to TRBD2 covers 10 bases. The V gene end was trimmed by 0 bases and the J gene end by 1 base; junction bases not matched to a gene: 1. CDR3 length: 16 amino acids. Per the germline V gene, CDR1 is LGHNA and CDR2 is YNFKEQ. The CDR3 bases are TGTGCCAGCAGCCAAGATCTAGCGGGGGGCACAGATACGCAGTATTTT. It translates to CASSQDLAGGTDTQYF.

This clone was found a few times. The gene calls are TRBV6-5 and TRBJ2-3; 13 bases map to TRBD2. The CDR3 contains 15 residues. The J segment lost 3 bases and the V segment lost 10 bases, leaving 7 bases of the junction unmatched. Germline V gene sequence: CDR1 MNHEY, CDR2 SVGAGI. DNA for the CDR3: TGTGCCACCAAGCCACTAGCGGGGGGGACAGATACGCAGTATTTT. This encodes CATKPLAGGTDTQYF.

This sequence joins TRBV4-1 and TRBJ1-5; 7 bases agree with TRBD1. The germline gives CDR1 MGHRA, CDR2 YSYEKL. There are 15 residues in the CDR3. Trimming removed 1 base from V and 5 bases from J; junction bases left unmatched: 5. The CDR3 sequence: CASSQGGTDDQPQHF. CDR3 sequence (DNA): TGCGCCAGCAGCCAAGGGGGGACAGACGATCAGCCCCAGCATTTT.

The rearrangement joins TRBV28 to TRBJ1-3, with D perhaps TRBD1 (5 bases). The CDR3 extends over 15 amino acids. Deletions cut 3 bases from V and 0 bases from J, with 9 bases between. Looked up from germline, CDR1 is MDHEN and CDR2 is SYDVKM. The CDR3 DNA sequence: TGTGCCAGCAGTTTGGCGGGGCTCTCTGGAAACACCATATATTTT. Protein product: CASSLAGLSGNTIYF.

This chain joins TRBV5-1 and TRBJ2-1; tentative D call: TRBD2 (5 bases). The germline V gene encodes CDR1 SGHRS and CDR2 YFSETQ. The CDR3 loop spans 13 amino acids. The germline V and J ends were trimmed by 4 bases and 9 bases, with 14 bases remaining between them. DNA for the CDR3: TGCGCCAGCAGCGCCCGGGGATCGGGTGAGCAGTTCTTC. Amino acids: CASSARGSGEQFF.

This chain joins TRBV5-1 and TRBJ2-3; 7 bases match TRBD1. Germline V gene data show CDR1 as SGHRS and CDR2 as YFSETQ. V gave up 4 bases and J gave up 14 bases; unmatched junction bases: 13. This CDR3 region has 13 residues. CDR3 coding DNA: TGCGCCAGCAGCCAGGGGGAGATCGGGGCCCGGTATTTT. It yields the protein CASSQGEIGARYF.

This clone was recorded a few times. V gene TRBV28 combines with J gene TRBJ1-5; TRBD1 is a possible D gene (6 bases). The CDR3 totals 13 residues. The V gene's germline CDR1 is MDHEN and CDR2 SYDVKM. V was pared by 7 bases and J by 6 bases, with 13 bases between. CDR3 loop: CASTTDSGQPQHF. The CDR3 nucleotides are TGTGCCAGCACCACGGACAGCGGTCAGCCCCAGCATTTT.

The chain couples TRBV7-2 to TRBJ2-1; the match to TRBD2 covers 10 bases. CDR1 is SGHTA and CDR2 is FQGNSA in the germline V gene. The ends lost 1 base at V and 7 bases at J; junction bases unmatched: 4. This CDR3 contains 15 residues. CDR3 nucleotides: TGTGCCAGCAGCTTAGGAGCGGGGGGGGGTAATGAGCAGTTCTTC. This encodes CASSLGAGGGNEQFF. Full variable domain (missing parts from reference TRBV7-2 and TRBJ2-1): GAGVSQSPSNKVTEKGKDVELRCDPISGHTALYWYRQSLGQGLEFLIYFQGNSAPDKSGLPSDRFSAERTGGSVSTLTIQRTQQEDSAVYLCASSLGAGGGNEQFFGPGTRLTVL.

This clone occurred a few times. The chain links TRBV28 to TRBJ1-5, with D uncertain. Trimming left V 5 bases short and J 0 bases short, with 11 bases between. CDR1 MDHEN and CDR2 SYDVKM come from the germline V gene. This CDR3 region has 15 residues. The CDR3 DNA is TGTGCCAGCAGTCCCCCATACGGTAGCAATCAGCCCCAGCATTTT. Encoded protein: CASSPPYGSNQPQHF.

The chain employs TRBV29-1 and TRBJ1-5; a weak D match, TRBD1 (5 bases). Germline CDR1 SQVTM, CDR2 ANQGSEA. The CDR3 runs 13 residues. Deletions cut 2 bases from V and 5 bases from J, with 10 bases between. The CDR3 DNA reads as TGCAGCGTTGAATCAGGGAGGGATCAGCCCCAGCATTTT. This encodes CSVESGRDQPQHF.

The chain links TRBV6-1 to TRBJ2-1; tentatively, D is TRBD1 (6 bases). Germline V lookup: CDR1 MNHNS, CDR2 SASEGT. With 4 bases removed from V and 8 bases from J, the gap between germline ends came to 6 bases. This CDR3 spans 11 amino acids. This CDR3 reads CASSAGDEQFF. The CDR3 nucleotides read TGTGCCAGCAGTGCAGGGGATGAGCAGTTCTTC.

V usage is TRBV18 and J usage is TRBJ2-1, with 10 bases identical to TRBD1. The ends lost 0 bases at V and 7 bases at J; junction bases unmatched: 0. CDR3 length: 14 residues. Germline-derived CDR1 and CDR2 are KGHSH and LQKENI. The CDR3 sequence: CASSPPDRGNEQFF. DNA of the CDR3: TGTGCCAGCTCACCACCGGACAGGGGGAATGAGCAGTTCTTC.

V is TRBV10-2 and J is TRBJ1-4; D remains ambiguous. CDR3 length: 13 amino acids. Trimming took 3 bases from V and 0 from J, leaving 2 bases between them. Germline V CDR1 and CDR2: WSHSY, SAAADI. The CDR3 here is CASSDTTNEKLFF. CDR3 nucleotides: TGCGCCAGCAGTGATACAACTAATGAAAAACTGTTTTTT.

The J gene is TRBJ1-1, the V gene TRBV14, with 9 bases identical to TRBD1. Trimming took 4 bases from V and 4 from J; bases not matched to a gene: 7. The CDR3 spans 15 residues. CDR1 and CDR2 (germline): SGHDN, FVKESK. The CDR3, as DNA: TGTGCCAGCAGCCGTGGGACAGGGAGGACCACTGAAGCTTTCTTT. Encoded protein: CASSRGTGRTTEAFF.

This clone was picked up one time. This chain connects TRBV11-2 to TRBJ2-4, with 7 bases that match TRBD2. The CDR3 length is 15 residues. In germline, CDR1 is SGHAT, CDR2 FQNNGV. The trim removed 0 bases at V and 6 bases at J, leaving 5 bases unmatched. CDR3 protein: CASSLDGRGGNIQYF. DNA for the CDR3: TGTGCCAGCAGCTTAGATGGGAGGGGCGGAAACATTCAGTACTTC. The complete variable domain, with remaining parts taken from reference TRBV11-2 and TRBJ2-4, reads EAGVAQSPRYKIIEKRQSVAFWCNPISGHATLYWYQQILGQGPKLLIQFQNNGVVDDSQLPKDRFSAERLKGVDSTLKIQPAKLEDSAVYLCASSLDGRGGNIQYFGAGTRLSVL.

The chain recombines TRBV6-6 with TRBJ2-7, with a weak D call TRBD1 (6 bases). V was clipped by 4 bases and J by 5 bases, with 15 bases between them. Germline assignment: CDR1 MNHNY and CDR2 SVGAGI (reference sequence). The CDR3 extends over 14 amino acids. CDR3 DNA sequence: TGTGCCAGCAGTTCGATTCAGGGGTTCCACGAGCAGTACTTC. It specifies CASSSIQGFHEQYF.

CDR3 sequence reads: CAGRTGRVTGELFF. Here the CDR3 DNA reads TGTGCCGGTAGGACAGGTCGAGTCACCGGGGAGCTGTTTTTT. The chain couples TRBV2 to TRBJ2-2; the match to TRBD1 covers 7 bases. V lost 11 bases and J lost 4; bases outside the gene matches: 10. This CDR3 has 14 residues. CDR1 is SNHLY, CDR2 FYNNEI, per germline.

This clone was picked up one time. This chain uses TRBV28 with TRBJ2-3; maybe TRBD1 (6 bases). Germline CDR1 reads MDHEN; CDR2 reads SYDVKM. The CDR3 is 14 amino acids. V was cut by 5 bases and J by 6 bases, with 15 bases left in between. The CDR3 DNA reads as TGTGCCAGCAGTCCCACAGGGTTAGGGGATACGCAGTATTTT. It translates to CASSPTGLGDTQYF.

The genes are TRBV10-1 and TRBJ1-2; tentative D call: TRBD1 (5 bases). The CDR3 runs 13 residues. The germline CDR1 and CDR2 sequences are WNHNN and SYGVQD (reference sequence). V shed 9 bases and J shed 7 bases, with 18 bases lying between them. The CDR3 nucleotides are TGCGCCAGGGTCAACAGGAGAAGATCTGGCTACACCTTC. Translated, it gives CARVNRRRSGYTF.

The genes are TRBV5-1 and TRBJ2-3, with D tentatively TRBD2 (6 bases). The CDR3 loop spans 15 amino acids. V lost 4 bases and J lost 0, with 12 bases in between. Per germline, CDR1 SGHRS and CDR2 YFSETQ. This CDR3 reads CASSPEGASTDTQYF. The CDR3 region has the DNA TGCGCCAGCAGCCCGGAGGGAGCTAGCACAGATACGCAGTATTTT.

The chain carries TRBV5-4 and TRBJ2-5, with D perhaps TRBD1 (5 bases). The CDR3 runs to 14 residues. Trimming shortened V by 1 base and J by 3 bases, and 10 bases separated the two germline ends. CDR1 is SGHNT, CDR2 YYREEE, per germline (reference sequence). The CDR3 spells CASSLFTDKETQYF. The CDR3 DNA is TGTGCCAGCAGCTTGTTTACGGACAAAGAGACCCAGTACTTC.

Only a few counts were recorded for this clone. This chain links TRBV5-6 with TRBJ1-4; TRBD1 aligns across 10 bases. Germline values: CDR1 SGHDT, CDR2 YYEEEE. This CDR3 contains 14 residues. With 4 bases clipped from V and 5 bases from J, the junction kept 2 bases outside the gene matches. CDR3: CASSRTGGNEKLFF. In DNA, the CDR3 is TGTGCCAGCAGCCGGACAGGGGGAAATGAAAAACTGTTTTTT.

This clone was seen only once. The rearrangement links TRBV6-5 to TRBJ2-3; 7 nucleotides agree with TRBD2. CDR1 is MNHEY and CDR2 is SVGAGI in the germline V gene. Losses at the gene ends were 2 bases for V and 10 bases for J; bases not matched to a gene: 0. There are 11 residues in the CDR3. DNA of the CDR3: TGTGCCAGCAGTTACCGGGGGGCGCAGTATTTT. Protein: CASSYRGAQYF.

This chain links TRBV19 with TRBJ2-3; D perhaps matches TRBD1 (5 bases). V was shortened by 3 bases and J by 0 bases, with 10 bases between the two germline ends. The CDR3 has 15 amino acids. Germline V gene lookup returns CDR1 LNHDA and CDR2 SQIVND (reference sequence). The CDR3 protein is CASSIQGLSTDTQYF. For the CDR3, the DNA is TGTGCCAGTAGTATCCAGGGCCTTAGCACAGATACGCAGTATTTT.

The chain joins TRBV4-2 to TRBJ2-7; tentative D call: TRBD2 (5 bases). V was trimmed by 0 bases and J by 3 bases, leaving 9 bases between them. Germline V gene sequence: CDR1 LGHNA, CDR2 YNFKEQ. The CDR3 is 14 amino acids. CDR3 sequence: CASSQDLRDYEQYF. DNA of the CDR3: TGTGCCAGCAGCCAAGATCTACGGGACTACGAGCAGTACTTC.